These 6 T cell receptor beta chains were all obtained from the same sample, sequenced in a study of blood T cell repertoires in COVID-19. Repertoires were generated with immunoSEQ multiplex PCR, while TCRdb's copy carries only in-frame clones and drops some. The sample lists about 110,000 clones, around 82% occurring once. Material for sequencing was peripheral blood. The receptor set was obtained from a woman aged 45-65 years with acute or convalescent COVID-19.

This clone was detected a few times. The chain has TRBV30 and TRBJ1-3, with D possibly matching TRBD1 (5 bases). The CDR3 runs to 11 residues. Germline values: CDR1 GTSNPN, CDR2 SVGIG (reference sequence). V was trimmed by 5 bases and J by 14 bases, leaving 16 bases between them. The CDR3 region is CAWGVRGEVYF. CDR3 bases: TGTGCCTGGGGGGTGCGGGGGGAAGTATATTTT. The full variable domain, completed using reference TRBV30 and TRBJ1-3, is SQTIHQWPATLVQPVGSPLSLECTVEGTSNPNLYWYRQAAGRGLQLLFYSVGIGQISSEVPQNLSASRPQDRQFILSSKKLLLSDSGFYLCAWGVRGEVYFGEGSWLTVV.

This clone was observed a single time. The chain combines TRBV29-1 with TRBJ2-3; D is possibly TRBD1 (7 bases). The V and J ends lost 4 bases and 2 bases respectively, with 13 bases between them. Germline V CDR1 and CDR2: SQVTM, ANQGSEA. The CDR3 totals 14 residues. DNA for the CDR3: TGCAGCGTTGCGGGGGACAGAATCACAGATACGCAGTATTTT. It translates to CSVAGDRITDTQYF.

J is TRBJ2-7 and V is TRBV6-1; possible D gene TRBD1, 6 bases. The CDR3 totals 16 residues. Deletions cut 2 bases from V and 2 bases from J, with 16 bases between. Germline V CDR1 and CDR2: MNHNS, SASEGT. CDR3 coding DNA: TGTGCCAGCAGTGAAAGGGCGCAGGGGATCGCCTACGAGCAGTACTTC. Translated, it gives CASSERAQGIAYEQYF.

In its sample, this clone was seen once. The gene calls are TRBV19 and TRBJ1-1; TRBD1 aligns across 10 bases. Trimming cost V 4 bases and J 6 bases; bases outside gene matches: 5. This CDR3 spans 14 amino acids. Looked up from germline, CDR1 is LNHDA and CDR2 is SQIVND (reference sequence). CDR3 nucleotide sequence: TGTGCCAGTAGTACGGGACAGGGGAGGGCTGAAGCTTTCTTT. The encoded protein is CASSTGQGRAEAFF.

This clone was picked up a small number of times. The genes are TRBV7-3 and TRBJ2-2, with 7 bases matching TRBD1. After removal of 5 bases from V and 4 bases from J, the junction contained 7 bases not matched to a gene. The CDR3 has 15 residues. Germline loops: CDR1 SGHTA, CDR2 FQGTGA. CDR3 nucleotide sequence: TGTGCCAGCAGCCCGACGACAGGGAGCACCGGGGAGCTGTTTTTT. It translates to CASSPTTGSTGELFF.

This clone has just one count. The chain has TRBV5-1 and TRBJ2-2, with 8 bases that match TRBD1. The trim removed 0 bases at V and 7 bases at J, leaving 11 bases unmatched. CDR1 and CDR2 (germline): SGHRS, YFSETQ. The CDR3 totals 17 residues. The CDR3 protein is CASSLARTGKVGGELFF. In nucleotides, the CDR3 is TGCGCCAGCAGCTTGGCCCGGACAGGGAAGGTGGGCGGGGAGCTGTTTTTT.